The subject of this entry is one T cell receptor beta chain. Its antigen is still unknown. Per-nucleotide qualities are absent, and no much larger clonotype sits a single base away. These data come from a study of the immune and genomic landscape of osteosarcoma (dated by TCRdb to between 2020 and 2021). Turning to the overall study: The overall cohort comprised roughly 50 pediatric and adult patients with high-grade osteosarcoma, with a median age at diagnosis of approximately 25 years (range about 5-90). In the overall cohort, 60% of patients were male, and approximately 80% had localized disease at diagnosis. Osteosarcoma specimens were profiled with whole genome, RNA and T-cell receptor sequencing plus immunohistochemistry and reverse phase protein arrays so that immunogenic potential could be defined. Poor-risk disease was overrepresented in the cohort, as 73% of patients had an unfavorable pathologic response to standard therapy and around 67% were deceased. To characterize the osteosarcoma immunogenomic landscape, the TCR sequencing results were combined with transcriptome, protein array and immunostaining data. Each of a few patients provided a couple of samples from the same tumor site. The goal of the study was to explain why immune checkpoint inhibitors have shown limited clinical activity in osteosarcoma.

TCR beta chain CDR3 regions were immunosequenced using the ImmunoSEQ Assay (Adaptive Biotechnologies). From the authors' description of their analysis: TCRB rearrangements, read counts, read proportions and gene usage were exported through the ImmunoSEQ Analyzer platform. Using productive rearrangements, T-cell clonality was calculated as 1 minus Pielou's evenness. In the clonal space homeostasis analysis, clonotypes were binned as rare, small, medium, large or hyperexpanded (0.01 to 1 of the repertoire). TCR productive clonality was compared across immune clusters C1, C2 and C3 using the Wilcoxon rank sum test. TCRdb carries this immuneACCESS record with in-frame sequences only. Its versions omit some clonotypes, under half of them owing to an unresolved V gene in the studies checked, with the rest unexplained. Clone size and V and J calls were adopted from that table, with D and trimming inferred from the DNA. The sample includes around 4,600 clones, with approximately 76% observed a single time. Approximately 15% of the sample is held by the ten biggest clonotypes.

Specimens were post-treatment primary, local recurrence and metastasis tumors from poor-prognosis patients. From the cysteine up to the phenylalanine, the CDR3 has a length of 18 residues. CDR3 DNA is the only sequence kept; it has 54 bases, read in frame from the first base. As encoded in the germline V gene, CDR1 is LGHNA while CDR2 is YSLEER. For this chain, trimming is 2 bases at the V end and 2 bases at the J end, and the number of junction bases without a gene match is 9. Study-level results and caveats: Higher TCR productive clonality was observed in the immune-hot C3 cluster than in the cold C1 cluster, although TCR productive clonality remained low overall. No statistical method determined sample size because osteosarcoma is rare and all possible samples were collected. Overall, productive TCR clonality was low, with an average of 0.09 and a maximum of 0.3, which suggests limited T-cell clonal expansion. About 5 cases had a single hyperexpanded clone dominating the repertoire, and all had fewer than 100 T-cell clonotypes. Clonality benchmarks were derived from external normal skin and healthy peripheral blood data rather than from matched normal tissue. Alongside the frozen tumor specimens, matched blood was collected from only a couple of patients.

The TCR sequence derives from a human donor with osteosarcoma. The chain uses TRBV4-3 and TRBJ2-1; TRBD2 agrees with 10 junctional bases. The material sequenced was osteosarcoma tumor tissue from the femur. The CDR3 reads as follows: CASSQPLAGELTYNEQFF. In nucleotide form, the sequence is TGCGCCAGCAGCCAACCCCTAGCGGGAGAACTGACCTACAATGAGCAGTTCTTC.